These 32 T cell receptor beta chains were all obtained from the same sample, sequenced in a study of T cells in Graves' hyperthyroidism and ophthalmopathy. TCR beta CDR3 regions were amplified from RNA transcripts. HTBI primers drove first-round RT-PCR of the TCR CDR3. TCRdb used MiXCR to reprocess the multiplex PCR reads, holding one entry per CDR3 protein. Seen here are 500,000 to 600,000 distinct CDR3 sequences, around 17% observed once, and the top ten hold 15% to 20%. Material for sequencing was blood. These TCRs come from a woman between 18 and 30 years old with Graves' hyperthyroidism.

The table lists this clonotype with many counts. The chain links TRBV10-3 to TRBJ2-7, with 11 bases lining up with TRBD2. CDR3 length: 15 residues. The ends lost 4 bases at V and 7 bases at J; junction bases unmatched: 9. Germline loops: CDR1 ENHRY, CDR2 SYGVKD. CDR3 region: CAISATGTSGGEQYF. The CDR3 region has the DNA TGTGCCATCAGTGCAACCGGGACTAGCGGCGGGGAGCAGTACTTC.

With regard to this clonotype: A read error may produce the germline difference seen at one junction end. The rearrangement links TRBV19 to TRBJ1-1; 7 nucleotides line up with TRBD1. CDR3 size: 15 residues. The germline V gene encodes CDR1 LNHDA and CDR2 SQIVND (reference sequence). The CDR3 DNA is TGTGCCAGTAGCTATCGTCCGACAGGGAACACTGAAGTTTTCTTT. Amino acids: CASSYRPTGNTEVFF.

The table lists this clonotype with many counts. This rearrangement joins TRBV7-2 to TRBJ1-1; D perhaps matches TRBD1 (6 bases). The V end was cut by 4 bases, the J end by 9 bases, with 21 bases between. Germline V CDR1 and CDR2: SGHTA, FQGNSA. The CDR3 is made up of 15 amino acids. The CDR3 sequence is CASSSNPTGTLKAFF. The CDR3 region has the DNA TGTGCCAGCAGCTCTAATCCGACAGGAACCCTCAAAGCTTTCTTT.

This clonotype has more than one count but fewer than ten. The chain links TRBV5-1 to TRBJ1-1; the match to TRBD1 covers 8 bases. Germline CDR1 and CDR2: SGHRS and YFSETQ. Trimming cost V 4 bases and J 0 bases; bases outside gene matches: 8. This CDR3 comprises 16 residues. CDR3 residues: CASSARDRKMNTEAFF. The CDR3 DNA is TGCGCCAGCAGCGCCCGGGACAGGAAGATGAACACTGAAGCTTTCTTT.

V usage is TRBV30 and J usage is TRBJ2-2, with 11 bases fitting TRBD2. Germline CDR1 GTSNPN, CDR2 SVGIG (reference sequence). V lost 3 bases, J lost 6 bases, and 6 bases stayed unmatched. This CDR3 comprises 15 residues. The CDR3 loop is CAWRLAGVTSGELFF. CDR3 bases: TGTGCCTGGAGACTAGCGGGAGTAACGTCCGGGGAGCTGTTTTTT.

This chain connects TRBV12-5 to TRBJ2-4, with TRBD1 matching 11 bases. CDR1 is LGHNT and CDR2 is FRNRAP in the germline V gene. The CDR3 has 16 amino acids. V was clipped by 3 bases and J by 3 bases; unmatched bases: 4. The CDR3 reads CASGLTGQGGKNIQYF. In DNA, the CDR3 is TGTGCTAGTGGTTTAACGGGACAGGGGGGCAAAAACATTCAGTACTTC. Based on the CDR3 plus reference TRBV12-5 and TRBJ2-4, the full variable domain is DARVTQTPRHKVTEMGQEVTMRCQPILGHNTVFWYRQTMMQGLELLAYFRNRAPLDDSGMPKDRFSAEMPDATLATLKIQPSEPRDSAVYFCASGLTGQGGKNIQYFGAGTRLSVL.

The chain joins TRBV2 to TRBJ2-5; D gene ambiguous. Germline V lookup: CDR1 SNHLY, CDR2 FYNNEI. V was clipped by 1 base and J by 10 bases, with 7 bases between them. This CDR3 has 11 residues. The DNA of the CDR3 is TGTGCCAGCAGTGAAGGAAGAAACCAGTACTTC. Its translation: CASSEGRNQYF. Complete variable domain (other parts from reference TRBV2 and TRBJ2-5): EPEVTQTPSHQVTQMGQEVILRCVPISNHLYFYWYRQILGQKVEFLVSFYNNEISEKSEIFDDQFSVERPDGSNFTLKIRSTKLEDSAMYFCASSEGRNQYFGPGTRLLVL.

The chain joins TRBV7-2 to TRBJ2-1; TRBD2 is a possible D gene (6 bases). V lost 2 bases to trimming and J lost 4 bases, with 18 bases between them. This CDR3 is built from 17 residues. Germline V gives CDR1 SGHTA, CDR2 FQGNSA. CDR3 sequence reads: CASSLFAGGETYNEQFF. CDR3 sequence (DNA): TGTGCCAGCAGCTTATTTGCGGGCGGGGAAACTTACAATGAGCAGTTCTTC.

This clonotype was recorded at least ten times. The V gene is TRBV5-1, the J gene TRBJ1-3; D call uncertain. The V and J ends lost 0 bases and 2 bases respectively, with 6 bases between them. Germline lookup yields CDR1 SGHRS and CDR2 YFSETQ. The CDR3 is 14 residues long. The CDR3 sequence is CASSLEAAGNTIYF. CDR3 nucleotides: TGCGCCAGCAGCTTGGAGGCAGCTGGAAACACCATATATTTT.

This clonotype appeared many times. The gene calls are TRBV14 and TRBJ2-3; either TRBD1 or TRBD2 may fit D (5 bases each). In germline, CDR1 is SGHDN, CDR2 FVKESK. With 0 bases removed from V and 2 bases from J, the gap between germline ends came to 15 bases. The CDR3 length is 17 residues. CDR3 in amino acids: CASSQDPAGTSTDTQYF. In DNA form, the CDR3 reads TGTGCCAGCAGCCAAGATCCGGCAGGGACCTCCACAGATACGCAGTATTTT.

With regard to this clonotype: A much larger clone sits a single nucleotide away, making a read error possible. The chain uses TRBV6-2 or TRBV6-3 and TRBJ2-5; tentatively, D is TRBD1 (5 bases). Germline V gives CDR1 MNHEY, CDR2 SVGEGT. The CDR3 length is 15 residues. With 5 bases removed from V and 5 bases from J, the gap between germline ends came to 18 bases. The CDR3 region has the DNA TGTGCCAGCAGTGTCAAAAGACAGCTCCGGGAGACCCAGTACTTC. Translated: CASSVKRQLRETQYF.

The V and J genes are TRBV28 and TRBJ2-7; 8 bases agree with TRBD2. Trimming took 5 bases from V and 2 from J; bases not matched to a gene: 8. CDR1 and CDR2 (germline): MDHEN, SYDVKM. The length of the CDR3 is 15 residues. CDR3 bases: TGTGCCAGCAGTCCCCTGGGTAGCGGGACCTACGAGCAGTACTTC. This sequence encodes CASSPLGSGTYEQYF.

This clonotype was observed many times. The chain links TRBV12-3 or TRBV12-4 to TRBJ1-6; the D is unclear. Trimming left V 5 bases short and J 14 bases short, with 13 bases between. The CDR3 spans 12 residues. Here the CDR3 reads CASSRALGALHF. CDR3 nucleotides: TGTGCCAGCAGTCGGGCCCTGGGAGCCCTCCACTTT.

This clonotype has only a few counts. V and J are TRBV18 and TRBJ2-1; 9 bases line up with TRBD1. The trim removed 3 bases at V and 8 bases at J, leaving 8 bases unmatched. This CDR3 is built from 15 residues. CDR1 and CDR2 from the germline V gene are KGHSH and LQKENI. The CDR3 nucleotides read TGTGCCAGCTCACCGGGACAGGGCACGTTCTATGAGCAGTTCTTC. Its translation is CASSPGQGTFYEQFF.

This clonotype was counted only a few times. The gene calls are TRBV29-1 and TRBJ2-1, with D unresolved. Germline assignment: CDR1 SQVTM and CDR2 ANQGSEA. The V gene lost 7 bases and the J gene lost 1 base, with 17 bases spanning the gap. This CDR3 is built from 15 residues. This CDR3 is CSGVGDVVSYNEQFF. The CDR3, as DNA: TGCAGCGGCGTAGGCGATGTCGTTTCCTACAATGAGCAGTTCTTC.

The chain joins TRBV20-1 to TRBJ2-1, with a weak D call TRBD2 (5 bases). The germline V and J ends were trimmed by 1 base and 10 bases, with 8 bases remaining between them. Germline lookup yields CDR1 DFQATT and CDR2 SNEGSKA (reference sequence). This CDR3 is 11 amino acids long. The CDR3 here is CSARGGGEQFF. The DNA for the CDR3 is TGCAGTGCTAGAGGAGGAGGCGAGCAGTTCTTC.

Only a few counts were recorded for this clonotype. The V gene is TRBV6-5, the J gene TRBJ2-3; the D is unclear. Germline-derived CDR1 and CDR2 are MNHEY and SVGAGI. This CDR3 spans 17 amino acids. Between the trimmed V and J ends, which lost 1 base and 0 bases, there was a span of 14 bases. For the CDR3, the DNA is TGTGCCAGCAGTTACTTGCGGCAAGACCCTAGCACAGATACGCAGTATTTT. Amino acids: CASSYLRQDPSTDTQYF.

As concerns this clonotype: A read error is possible here, since a much larger clone lies one base away. The V call is TRBV11-3, the J call TRBJ2-3; the match to TRBD2 covers 9 bases. CDR1 and CDR2 from the germline V gene are SGHNT and YENEEA. Unmatched junction bases numbered 5, after V lost 3 bases and J lost 1 base. There are 16 residues in the CDR3. The CDR3 protein is CASSFGERGGTDTQYF. DNA for the CDR3: TGTGCCAGCAGCTTTGGGGAGCGGGGGGGCACAGATACGCAGTATTTT. The variable domain in full, with the rest retrieved from reference TRBV11-3 and TRBJ2-3, is EAGVVQSPRYKIIEKKQPVAFWCNPISGHNTLYWYLQNLGQGPELLIRYENEEAVDDSQLPKDRFSAERLKGVDSTLKIQPAELGDSAVYLCASSFGERGGTDTQYFGPGTRLTVL.

This clonotype was seen only a few times. The gene calls are TRBV29-1 and TRBJ1-3; D is perhaps TRBD1 (5 bases). Trimming cost V 4 bases and J 2 bases, with 12 bases left between them. The CDR3 has 14 residues. Germline loops: CDR1 SQVTM, CDR2 ANQGSEA. Written as DNA, the CDR3 is TGCAGCGTTGCCCCCCCGGGGGCTGGAAACACCATATATTTT. Its translation is CSVAPPGAGNTIYF.

Many counts were recorded for this clonotype. V usage is TRBV11-2 and J usage is TRBJ2-1; D is unclear. Germline V gene data show CDR1 as SGHAT and CDR2 as FQNNGV. This CDR3 has 14 amino acids. Trimming removed 7 bases from V and 4 bases from J, with 14 bases in between. This chain's CDR3 is CASTYQRSYNEQFF. For the CDR3, the DNA is TGTGCCAGCACTTACCAGAGGAGTTACAATGAGCAGTTCTTC.

The table lists this clonotype with a few counts. J is TRBJ2-7 and V is TRBV10-3; 9 bases align to TRBD2. From germline, CDR1 is ENHRY and CDR2 SYGVKD. The CDR3 totals 14 residues. Trimming cost V 2 bases and J 5 bases; bases outside gene matches: 4. In nucleotides, the CDR3 is TGTGCCATCAGTGAGAGCGGGAGGTCCCACGAGCAGTACTTC. As protein: CAISESGRSHEQYF.

The chain links TRBV3-1 to TRBJ2-5, with D tentatively TRBD1 (5 bases). The CDR3 consists of 14 residues. The V gene's germline CDR1 is LGHDT and CDR2 YNNKEL (reference sequence). V lost 0 bases, J lost 6 bases, and 11 bases lay in between. CDR3 in DNA: TGTGCCAGCAGCCAAGAAGGGGCACCGCAGACCCAGTACTTC. This sequence encodes CASSQEGAPQTQYF.

The V call is TRBV20-1, the J call TRBJ2-7; 11 nucleotides line up with TRBD2. Germline lookup yields CDR1 DFQATT and CDR2 SNEGSKA (reference sequence). This CDR3 contains 19 residues. Unmatched junction bases numbered 18, after V lost 3 bases and J lost 2 bases. In nucleotides, the CDR3 is TGCAGTGCTAGTCAGGTGGCTAGCGGGAGGCACGGGAAGACCTACGAGCAGTACTTC. Protein: CSASQVASGRHGKTYEQYF.

This clonotype has a count of ten or more. The gene calls are TRBV28 and TRBJ1-5; D unclear. This CDR3 is built from 14 residues. Per germline, CDR1 MDHEN and CDR2 SYDVKM. V lost 8 bases and J 0 bases, leaving 11 bases between the germline ends. The CDR3 nucleotides are TGTGCCAGCGGGAAGGGAAATAGCAATCAGCCCCAGCATTTT. This sequence encodes CASGKGNSNQPQHF.

This rearrangement joins TRBV20-1 to TRBJ1-5; D gene ambiguous. CDR1 and CDR2 from the germline V gene are DFQATT and SNEGSKA (reference sequence). Trimming removed 3 bases from V and 8 bases from J, with 11 bases in between. The CDR3 is 12 residues long. The CDR3 here is CSASRVFEPQHF. Written as DNA, the CDR3 is TGCAGTGCTAGCCGCGTTTTCGAGCCCCAGCATTTT.

V and J are TRBV20-1 and TRBJ2-1; D possibly corresponds to TRBD2 (5 bases). V lost 5 bases to trimming and J lost 0 bases, with 14 bases between them. CDR1 is DFQATT and CDR2 is SNEGSKA in the germline V gene (reference sequence). CDR3 length equals 15 residues. CDR3 amino acids: CSAGSGKSSYNEQFF. CDR3 nucleotides: TGCAGTGCTGGTTCCGGGAAGAGCTCCTACAATGAGCAGTTCTTC.

V gene TRBV11-2 combines with J gene TRBJ2-7, with TRBD2 matching 10 bases. The trim removed 7 bases at V and 5 bases at J, leaving 14 bases unmatched. The CDR3 is 16 residues long. Germline CDR1 SGHAT, CDR2 FQNNGV. The CDR3 region is CASTPGPSGRADEQYF. The CDR3, as DNA: TGTGCCAGCACCCCTGGGCCCAGCGGGAGGGCCGACGAGCAGTACTTC.

The chain uses TRBV28 and TRBJ1-1; weak D call: TRBD1 (6 bases). V shed 4 bases and J shed 2 bases, with 17 bases lying between them. Germline V gene lookup returns CDR1 MDHEN and CDR2 SYDVKM. The CDR3 loop spans 16 amino acids. The DNA for the CDR3 is TGTGCCAGCAGTTCCTATATGGGGGGGCGCAACACTGAAGCTTTCTTT. Its protein product is CASSSYMGGRNTEAFF.

This chain connects TRBV4-1 to TRBJ1-5; D is unclear. CDR3 length: 13 amino acids. Trimming shortened V by 1 base and J by 3 bases, and 4 bases separated the two germline ends. Germline values: CDR1 MGHRA, CDR2 YSYEKL. CDR3: CASSQAYNQPQHF. CDR3 nucleotide sequence: TGCGCCAGCAGCCAAGCTTACAATCAGCCCCAGCATTTT.

This clonotype was seen only a few times. The CDR3 coding sequence is TGTGCCAGCAGTTTCGTTCTAATTACCGGGGAGCTGTTTTTT. It is translated as CASSFVLITGELFF. The chain links TRBV12-3 or TRBV12-4 to TRBJ2-2; unclear D gene. Trimming stripped 3 bases from V and 5 bases from J, with 10 bases between. The length of the CDR3 is 14 residues.

This chain joins TRBV9 and TRBJ1-1; no clear D. CDR1 is SGDLS and CDR2 is YYNGEE in the germline V gene. The CDR3 is 15 residues long. V was clipped by 3 bases and J by 1 base, with 13 bases between them. The CDR3 bases are TGTGCCAGCAGCGCCCCGGGCACCAAGAACACTGAAGCTTTCTTT. Amino acids: CASSAPGTKNTEAFF.

The genes are TRBV6-1 and TRBJ2-3, with D uncertain. CDR1 is MNHNS, CDR2 SASEGT, per germline. V was cut by 8 bases and J by 3 bases, with 15 bases left in between. The CDR3 is 14 residues long. CDR3 coding DNA: TGTGCCAGCGTCACCGGTCCTGGAACAGATACGCAGTATTTT. The encoded protein is CASVTGPGTDTQYF.